This T cell receptor (beta chain) originates from a study of blood T cell repertoires in COVID-19. Study overall: The origin of the acute and convalescent COVID-19 samples was the United States, Italy and Spain. Sources were T cells, B-cell-depleted T cells, or PBMCs; the material itself was cDNA or gDNA.

Trimming cost V 4 bases and J 5 bases; bases outside gene matches: 5. This CDR3 is built from 16 residues. The germline V gene has CDR1 KGHSH and CDR2 LQKENI. Per the authors' pipeline: Cell counts per sample came from amplifying reference gene primers. Sequencing used immunoSEQ multiplex PCR; TCRdb keeps in-frame clones, though not all of them. Clone size and V and J calls were adopted from that table, with D and trimming inferred from the DNA. The sample includes about 160,000 clones, approximately 81% of them seen just once. Material for sequencing was peripheral blood. This chain joins TRBV18 and TRBJ2-5, with 15 positions matching TRBD2. The source is a human donor with acute or convalescent COVID-19. The donor label of this sample is uncertain. CDR3: CASSLGLAGGQETQYF. CDR3 coding DNA: TGTGCCAGCTCACTGGGACTAGCGGGGGGCCAGGAGACCCAGTACTTC.